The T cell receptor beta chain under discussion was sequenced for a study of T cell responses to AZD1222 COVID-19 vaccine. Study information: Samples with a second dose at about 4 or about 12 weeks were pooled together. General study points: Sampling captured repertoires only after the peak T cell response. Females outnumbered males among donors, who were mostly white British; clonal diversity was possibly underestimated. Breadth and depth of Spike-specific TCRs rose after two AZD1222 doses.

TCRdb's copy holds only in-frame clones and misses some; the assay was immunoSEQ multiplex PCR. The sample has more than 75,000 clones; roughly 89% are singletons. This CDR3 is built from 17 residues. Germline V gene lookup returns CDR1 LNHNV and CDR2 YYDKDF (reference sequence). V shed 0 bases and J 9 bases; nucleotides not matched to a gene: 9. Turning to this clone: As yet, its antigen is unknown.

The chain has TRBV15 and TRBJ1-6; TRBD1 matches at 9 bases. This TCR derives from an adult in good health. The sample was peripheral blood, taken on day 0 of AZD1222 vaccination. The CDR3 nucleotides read TGTGCCACCAGCAGAGACCCCTTCGGGACAGGGACTTCACCCCTCCACTTT. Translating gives CATSRDPFGTGTSPLHF.